This T cell receptor (beta chain) was captured by sequencing in a study of beta chain features in type 1 diabetes listed by TCRdb under 2018. Broadly, across the study: Mean age, gender distribution, total cell number and subset yield were not different between patients and healthy donors. Across all samples, some 99 million sorted cells were examined, and cell number per subset correlated strongly with RNA yield. Regulatory and stem cell-like memory subsets were obtained from only 8 patients and roughly eight healthy donors, while naive and central memory subsets were obtained from all 30 or so donors. In the study, recently diagnosed type 1 diabetes patients and matched healthy donors were compared on the TCRB repertoires of their sorted circulating CD4+ T cell subsets. On the study overall, not on this receptor specifically: Naive, central memory and regulatory TCRB repertoires appeared to be more alike among patients than among healthy donors. At VDJ recombination sites, type 1 diabetes patients had fewer insertions and more deleted nucleotides, which implies abnormalities in thymic rearrangement. PCR might favor shorter templates, but patient and control samples were amplified and corrected together, so any skew would affect both groups equally. Sequencing cDNA rather than genomic DNA could over-represent highly expressing activated cells, although activation and CD3 levels did not differ between groups. Because the HLA sub-analyses included only small numbers of individuals, any influence of HLA type on TCRB rearrangement was left unresolved. Type 1 diabetes patients showed a moderate but significant shortening of TCRB CDR3 length in all four CD4+ subsets.

All of the isolated RNA was reverse transcribed with the High Capacity cDNA Reverse Transcription Kit, so expressed TCRB transcripts were sequenced. Deep immunoSEQ sequencing was performed on naive, central memory and regulatory T cell samples, with an average of roughly 3.3 million total reads per sample. After sorted cells were lysed in RLT buffer, RNA was extracted with DNase-treated RNeasy Micro or Mini kits, with the choice depending on cell number. To prevent cross-contamination, each cell subset was processed individually, whereas patient and healthy donor samples were processed jointly. The immunoSEQ multiplex PCR was used to amplify TCRB sequences from cDNA, yielding 87-bp fragments that span the CDR3 region. The amplicons were sequenced using the Illumina HiSeq platform. The published analysis was carried out like this. Synthetic template baselines were used to correct PCR bias computationally, reads within Hamming distance 2 were collapsed, and singletons that could not be merged were discarded. By aligning reads against IMGT, V, D and J genes, CDR3 length, and insertions or deletions at six rearrangement sites were assigned. Within each subset, clonotype counts were normalized to sorted cell number, after which true diversity and Gini coefficients were computed with the tcR R package. The overlap coefficient, calculated on TCRB nucleotide sequences, was used to quantify repertoire sharing. As a proxy for the pre-selection repertoire, out-of-frame TCRB sequences from naive cells were analyzed. The immuneACCESS repertoire file appears here via TCRdb, limited to in-frame rearrangements. These files lack a portion of the clones; in checked studies, under half of the deficit traces to unresolved V genes, and the cause of the others is not known. The D gene and trimming were derived from the DNA, and the V and J assignments and clone size from that table. This sample gives some 360,000 clones in total; around a fifth of them show up just once. The top ten clones comprise under 0.055% of the sample.

About this clone: The target of this receptor is not known. No much larger clonotype is one base removed from it; base qualities were not supplied.

Each donor gave one peripheral blood draw, averaging around 0.11 L, which was collected into heparinised tubes. A BD FACSAria II was used to sort naive, central memory, regulatory and stem cell-like memory CD4+ T cells with a panel that included CD45RO, CCR7, CD25, CD127, CD95 and CD27. All sorted populations exceeded 95% purity. PBMCs were separated immediately by Lymphoprep density gradient centrifugation and were stained directly, without being cultured. So that batch effects would be minimized, each experiment stained and sorted samples in pairs, pairing one healthy donor with one patient. The CDR3, cysteine through phenylalanine, is 12 amino acids long. Only the CDR3 DNA stays, 36 bases, in frame from base 1. CDR1 GTSNPN and CDR2 SVGIG were looked up in the germline V gene (reference sequence). V is pared back by 4 bases and J by 3 bases, with 10 bases lying between the germline termini.

Recombination connected TRBV30 to TRBJ2-7; TRBD1 is possibly the D segment (5 matching bases). Sample: naive CD4+ T cells from blood. The cell subset or site label on this specimen signifies: true naive CD4+ T cells. The TCR sequence derives from a woman between 18 and 29 years old in good health. The DNA sequence follows: TGTGCCTGGATAGGGGTTGGCTACGAGCAGTACTTC. Translation gives CAWIGVGYEQYF.